This note documents a single T cell receptor beta chain sequence. Antigen: not known. The CDR3 runs to 15 residues. V shed 6 bases and J shed 0 bases, with 15 bases lying between them. CDR1 and CDR2 from the germline V gene are SNHLY and FYNNEI. The sample belongs to a study of blood T cells in healthy people across ages. At the level of the study: About one barcoded beta molecule per two T cells was captured by template switching. Study conclusions and caveats: Across the age range, TCR beta diversity per million T cells fell in a roughly linear way. Diversity was higher, and naive CD4+ cells more numerous, in long-lived donors than in aged donors.

Then a second PCR, running about 6 to 12 cycles, was carried out with a sample-barcoded 5' primer and a J-beta primer mix. Any given sample supplied a minimum of 2.5 million CDR3-containing paired-end reads. TCRdb redid the calling of the 5' RACE reads with MiXCR, one entry per CDR3 protein. The sample comprises about 1.8 million distinct CDR3 sequences, approximately 50% of which are singletons, and approximately 2% rests with the top ten. The sequence came from a woman aged 40 to 50 in good health. The specimen was blood. The V and J genes are TRBV2 and TRBJ2-7, with D possibly being TRBD1 (6 bases). CDR3 in amino acids: CASSPQGLSSYEQYF. CDR3 DNA: TGTGCCAGCAGCCCTCAGGGGCTCAGCTCCTACGAGCAGTACTTC.